These 25 T cell receptor beta chains were sequenced from one sample in a study of CD8+CD57+ T cells in acquired aplastic anemia. In patients chosen for sequencing, flow cytometry had shown CD8+CD57+ cell expansion. The use of genomic DNA as template underpinned the TCR beta VDJ and CDR3 profiling. TCRdb re-called the reads through MiXCR, storing one row per CDR3 protein. The profile shows 200,000 to 300,000 distinct CDR3 sequences, roughly 80% of them singletons. Specimen: sorted CD4+, CD8+, or CD8+CD57+ T cells (not recorded which) from PBMCs. The receptors derive from a human donor with aplastic anemia.

This clonotype was seen just once. The chain uses TRBV7-9 and TRBJ2-3, with D uncertain. V lost 1 base to trimming and J lost 14 bases, with 13 bases between them. Looked up from germline, CDR1 is SEHNR and CDR2 is FQNEAQ (reference sequence). This CDR3 is 12 amino acids long. The CDR3, as DNA: TGTGCCAGCAGCTTAGGGTCAGGTAGGCGGTATTTT. Translated: CASSLGSGRRYF.

As concerns this clonotype: Because it lacks the conserved phenylalanine or tryptophan at the end, this CDR3 is likely a read error. CDR3 amino acids: CASSVGSGELFL. CDR3 sequence (DNA): TGTGCCAGCAGCGTAGGCTCAGGGGAGCTGTTTTTG. V is TRBV9 and J is TRBJ2-2, with D unclear. V was pared by 0 bases and J by 8 bases, with 5 bases between. Germline V gene lookup returns CDR1 SGDLS and CDR2 YYNGEE. The CDR3 is 12 residues long.

Regarding this clonotype: In this CDR3 the conserved last residue, phenylalanine or tryptophan, is missing, so a read error is likely. The DNA is left out, because the CDR3 cannot be placed on it with certainty; the CDR3 is given as TCRdb lists it. V is TRBV19 and J is TRBJ2-1; the table's D call, TRBD1, has no DNA check behind it. The CDR3 is 15 amino acids long, termini counted. CDR1 is LNHDA and CDR2 is SQIVND in the germline V gene (reference sequence). The CDR3 here is CASSPGPTYEQYVGL.

V and J are TRBV7-3 and TRBJ2-7; TRBD2 aligns across 13 bases. There are 14 residues in the CDR3. V trimming: 8 bases; J trimming: 5 bases; junction bases outside the gene matches: 6. CDR1 is SGHTA and CDR2 is FQGTGA in the germline V gene. CDR3 protein: CASAGTSGTNEQYV. Here the CDR3 DNA reads TGTGCCAGCGCCGGGACTAGCGGGACTAACGAGCAGTACGTC.

Of note for this clonotype: The DNA is omitted, as the CDR3 cannot be located on it reliably, and the CDR3 follows TCRdb's listing. The rearrangement links TRBV9 to TRBJ1-2; TRBD1, the D gene given by the table, was not confirmed from the DNA. From germline, CDR1 is SGDLS and CDR2 YYNGEE. The CDR3 adds up to 16 amino acids, both ends counted. The CDR3 spells CASSVGWDGQYFGYTF.

This clonotype was found many times. The gene calls are TRBV7-2 and TRBJ2-7; D remains unclear. Deletions cut 1 base from V and 3 bases from J, with 10 bases between. Germline CDR1 reads SGHTA; CDR2 reads FQGNSA. The CDR3 spans 14 residues. The CDR3 DNA is TGTGCCAGCAGCTTAGTTACAGCCGACTACGAGCAGTACTTC. Amino acids: CASSLVTADYEQYF.

This clonotype was observed a handful of times. Germline is not matched at one junction end, which may reflect a read error. The V call is TRBV7-9, the J call TRBJ2-2, with TRBD2 matching over 9 bases. The CDR3 is made up of 15 amino acids. CDR1 and CDR2 from the germline V gene are SEHNR and FQNEAQ (reference sequence). In DNA form, the CDR3 reads TGTGCCAGCAGCTTTGAAAGAAGCGGGGGGAGCGAGCAGTTTTTT. Its protein is CASSFERSGGSEQFF.

This clonotype occurred many times. The rearrangement links TRBV20-1 to TRBJ2-5; no reliable D call. This CDR3 region has 14 residues. The germline gives CDR1 DFQATT, CDR2 SNEGSKA (reference sequence). The V and J ends lost 6 bases and 7 bases respectively, with 21 bases between them. The CDR3 nucleotides read TGCAGTGCCCCGGGTCCCAGCGAACCAGGGACCCAGTACTTC. Translated, it gives CSAPGPSEPGTQYF.

In DNA, the CDR3 is TGTGCCAGCAGCTTACGTCTGACAGCCACAGATACGCAGTATTTT. Encoded protein: CASSLRLTATDTQYF. The J gene is TRBJ2-3, the V gene TRBV11-3, with D possibly being TRBD1 (5 bases). Trimming took 2 bases from V and 2 from J, leaving 11 bases between them. Germline V gene data show CDR1 as SGHNT and CDR2 as YENEEA. CDR3 size: 15 residues.

This chain joins TRBV20-1 and TRBJ1-5; the D is unclear. From germline, CDR1 is DFQATT and CDR2 SNEGSKA (reference sequence). The CDR3 extends over 12 amino acids. V was cut by 1 base and J by 4 bases, with 5 bases left in between. The CDR3 reads CSARVSNQPQHF. The CDR3, as DNA: TGCAGTGCTAGAGTGTCAAATCAGCCCCAGCATTTT.

A remark on this clonotype: A junction boundary mismatches the germline segment, possibly from a read error. V usage is TRBV7-9 and J usage is TRBJ2-5, with a tentative D call TRBD2 (5 bases). Germline CDR1 reads SEHNR; CDR2 reads FQNEAQ (reference sequence). This CDR3 spans 12 amino acids. CDR3 DNA sequence: TGTGCCAGCAGCGGGGTACCCGGGGAGCTGTATTTT. The encoded protein is CASSGVPGELYF.

The chain uses TRBV4-1 and TRBJ1-1; the D gene is possibly TRBD1 (5 bases). The CDR3 length is 15 residues. Trimming removed 0 bases at V and 4 bases at J, with 12 bases between. In germline, CDR1 is MGHRA, CDR2 YSYEKL. CDR3 coding DNA: TGCGCCAGCAGCCAAGAAGGGGTGTGGGGCACTGAAGCTTTCTTT. It translates to CASSQEGVWGTEAFF.

Comment on this clonotype: Because it lacks the conserved phenylalanine or tryptophan at the end, this CDR3 is likely a read error. The limits of the CDR3 on the DNA are not certain, so only TCRdb's listed CDR3 is given. The chain has TRBV9 and TRBJ2-4; TRBD1 was called by the table and not checked on the DNA. The length of the CDR3 is 12 amino acids, counting both ends. Germline V CDR1 and CDR2: SGDLS, YYNGEE. This chain's CDR3 is CASGVAGQITDL.

This clonotype was found a few times. Because the CDR3's place on the DNA is in doubt, the DNA is left out and the CDR3 is given as listed by TCRdb. The chain uses TRBV9 and TRBJ2-3. CDR1 and CDR2 (germline): SGDLS, YYNGEE. The CDR3 comprises 13 residues, both ends counted. The CDR3 sequence: CASSVGSATQYFF.

This chain uses TRBV2 with TRBJ2-7; D is uncertain. Looked up from germline, CDR1 is SNHLY and CDR2 is FYNNEI. The CDR3 consists of 13 residues. V shed 6 bases and J shed 5 bases, with 14 bases lying between them. The CDR3 sequence: CASSFATADEQYV. CDR3 bases: TGTGCCAGCAGCTTCGCCACCGCAGACGAGCAGTACGTC.

The chain has TRBV9 and TRBJ2-5; D is undetermined. The germline V gene has CDR1 SGDLS and CDR2 YYNGEE. The V end was cut by 1 base, the J end by 11 bases, with 21 bases between. The CDR3 runs to 15 residues. The CDR3 is CASSVRSHTQYFQYF. The CDR3, as DNA: TGTGCCAGCAGCGTAAGGTCGCATACGCAGTATTTTCAGTACTTC.

Comment on this clonotype: Likely a read error: the CDR3 ends without its conserved phenylalanine or tryptophan. The DNA is omitted, as the CDR3 cannot be located on it reliably, and the CDR3 follows TCRdb's listing. The chain is built from TRBV7-3 and TRBJ2-3; the D call of TRBD2 is as the table states it, not checked on the DNA. Per germline, CDR1 SGHTA and CDR2 FQGTGA. The CDR3 is made up of 13 amino acids, end residues included. This CDR3 is CASSHGIAGPKNE.

The chain employs TRBV9 and TRBJ2-1; D might be TRBD1 (7 bases). The CDR3 loop spans 16 amino acids. Germline V gene sequence: CDR1 SGDLS, CDR2 YYNGEE. Trimming pared 4 bases from V and 10 bases from J, leaving 24 bases between. The CDR3 loop is CASSQGGDSGNQEQFF. The DNA for the CDR3 is TGTGCCAGCAGCCAGGGGGGCGACAGCGGCAATCAGGAGCAGTTCTTC.

Worth noting for this clonotype: The conserved phenylalanine or tryptophan is not found at the CDR3 terminus, so this likely reflects a read error. The DNA is omitted, as the CDR3 cannot be located on it reliably, and the CDR3 follows TCRdb's listing. The J gene is TRBJ1-1, the V gene TRBV7-3. The CDR3 numbers 13 amino acids, ends counted. Looked up from germline, CDR1 is SGHTA and CDR2 is FQGTGA. CDR3 in amino acids: CASSSTGGSYNVQ.

Turning to this clonotype: One end of the junction does not line up with germline, which may come from a read error. The J gene is TRBJ2-3, the V gene TRBV7-8, with a possible D match to TRBD2 (6 bases). CDR3 length equals 13 residues. Germline assignment: CDR1 SGHVS and CDR2 FQNEAQ. CDR3 amino acids: CASGVAGRPNTQF. The DNA for the CDR3 is TGTGCCAGCGGCGTCGCGGGAAGACCTAATACGCAGTTT.

The chain carries TRBV11-3 and TRBJ2-7; D is undetermined. This CDR3 comprises 14 residues. The germline V gene encodes CDR1 SGHNT and CDR2 YENEEA. The germline V and J ends were trimmed by 6 bases and 3 bases, with 15 bases remaining between them. The CDR3 region has the DNA TGTGCCAGCAGTTACCGGGCCAGACACTACGAGCAGTACTTC. The encoded protein is CASSYRARHYEQYF.

This clonotype was observed a single time. A junction end diverges from the germline sequence, so it may reflect a read error. The chain combines TRBV15 with TRBJ1-6; D is ambiguous. The CDR3 consists of 14 residues. Germline V gives CDR1 LNHNV, CDR2 YYDKDF (reference sequence). The CDR3 DNA is TGTGCTACCAGTAATACAGCCAACCAATCGCCCCACCACTTT. Translation gives CATSNTANQSPHHF.

Of note for this clonotype: Here the CDR3 omits its conserved ending phenylalanine or tryptophan, so a read error is the likely source. No DNA is shown, since the ends of the CDR3 on it are uncertain; the CDR3 is the one TCRdb lists. The CDR3 loop reads CASSASGGPSTS. The V gene is TRBV7-3, the J gene TRBJ2-4; TRBD1, the table's D call, lacks a check against the DNA. The CDR3 length equals 12 residues, ends included. Germline V gene lookup returns CDR1 SGHTA and CDR2 FQGTGA.

Points on this clonotype: In this CDR3 the conserved last residue, phenylalanine or tryptophan, is missing, so a read error is likely. The limits of the CDR3 on the DNA are not certain, so only TCRdb's listed CDR3 is given. The J gene is TRBJ1-2, the V gene TRBV7-9; the table's TRBD1 call for D was not verified on the DNA. From germline, CDR1 is SEHNR and CDR2 FQNEAQ (reference sequence). The CDR3 has 13 amino acids, counting both end residues. CDR3: CASSFRRSGGYDE.

About this clonotype itself: A read error may explain this, as a much larger clone is one base away. The CDR3 does not end in the conserved phenylalanine or tryptophan, so this is likely a read error. The limits of the CDR3 on the DNA are not certain, so only TCRdb's listed CDR3 is given. CDR3 loop: CASSVGTAQNQPL. The chain links TRBV9 to TRBJ2-1; TRBD1, as called in the table, went unchecked against the DNA. The germline V gene encodes CDR1 SGDLS and CDR2 YYNGEE. Counting both end residues, the CDR3 totals 13 amino acids.